The 6 T cell receptor beta chains below come from one sample, sequenced in a study of blood T cell repertoires in COVID-19. TCRdb's copy holds only in-frame clones and misses some; the assay was immunoSEQ multiplex PCR. The table lists hundreds of thousands of clones, 80% to 90% of them singletons. The sample consisted of PBMCs or T cells enriched from blood (not recorded which). These TCRs come from a woman under 30 who had recovered from COVID-19.

The CDR3 bases are TGTGCCAGCAGAGACATGAGATACGAGCAGTACTTC. Translation: CASRDMRYEQYF. This chain connects TRBV6-5 to TRBJ2-7; unclear D gene. The CDR3 length is 12 residues. Trimming cost V 6 bases and J 4 bases, with 10 bases left between them. The germline gives CDR1 MNHEY, CDR2 SVGAGI.

The rearrangement uses TRBV7-8 and TRBJ2-1; possibly TRBD2 for D (5 bases). Germline-derived CDR1 and CDR2 are SGHVS and FQNEAQ. Trimming left V 6 bases short and J 12 bases short, with 15 bases between. The CDR3 is 12 residues long. The CDR3 protein is CASRLVGDGQFF. DNA of the CDR3: TGTGCCAGCAGACTAGTGGGCGATGGGCAGTTCTTC.

J is TRBJ2-1 and V is TRBV9; tentative D call: TRBD1 (5 bases). Trimming removed 0 bases from V and 2 bases from J, with 9 bases in between. Germline CDR1 reads SGDLS; CDR2 reads YYNGEE. CDR3 length: 15 residues. The CDR3 sequence: CASSVVGDPYNEQFF. CDR3 nucleotide sequence: TGTGCCAGCAGCGTAGTAGGGGATCCCTACAATGAGCAGTTCTTC. The full variable domain, rest sourced from reference TRBV9 and TRBJ2-1, is DSGVTQTPKHLITATGQRVTLRCSPRSGDLSVYWYQQSLDQGLQFLIQYYNGEERAKGNILERFSAQQFPDLHSELNLSSLELGDSALYFCASSVVGDPYNEQFFGPGTRLTVL.

The V call is TRBV2, the J call TRBJ2-7; D might be TRBD2 (7 bases). Germline CDR1 reads SNHLY; CDR2 reads FYNNEI. Trimming stripped 8 bases from V and 1 base from J, with 21 bases between. The CDR3 loop spans 16 amino acids. CDR3 amino acids: CASLRGRRGTSYEQYF. The CDR3, as DNA: TGTGCCAGCCTCCGGGGGCGGCGGGGGACTTCCTACGAGCAGTACTTC.

The genes are TRBV4-2 and TRBJ2-3; 9 nucleotides agree with TRBD1. The CDR3 has 16 amino acids. Germline loops: CDR1 LGHNA, CDR2 YNFKEQ. V shed 3 bases, J shed 2 bases, and the junction held 6 bases outside the gene matches. CDR3 DNA sequence: TGTGCCAGCAGCCAGATTACAGGGGGCTTCACAGATACGCAGTATTTT. Protein: CASSQITGGFTDTQYF.

The genes are TRBV5-4 and TRBJ2-5; 7 bases line up with TRBD1. V was pared by 7 bases and J by 1 base, with 4 bases of the junction left unmatched. Germline V CDR1 and CDR2: SGHNT, YYREEE (reference sequence). The CDR3 has 13 amino acids. This CDR3 is CASARQGQETQYF. CDR3 bases: TGTGCCAGCGCCCGACAGGGCCAAGAGACCCAGTACTTC.